Listed here is a single T cell receptor beta chain. The entry originates in a study of blood T cell repertoires in COVID-19. Trimming pared 1 base from V and 8 bases from J, leaving 12 bases between. CDR3 length equals 14 residues. The germline gives CDR1 LNHNV, CDR2 YYDKDF (reference sequence). Only in-frame clones appear in the TCRdb table, and some are missing; sequencing was by immunoSEQ multiplex PCR. The table lists approximately 150,000 clones, 80% of them singletons. The sample taken for sequencing was peripheral blood. The sequence came from a man aged 65 to 79 who had recovered from COVID-19. This rearrangement joins TRBV15 to TRBJ2-1, with D unclear. Here the CDR3 DNA reads TGTGCCACCAGCAGAGTGAGCCCCGTTCATGAGCAGTTCTTC. Residues: CATSRVSPVHEQFF.